The 4 T cell receptor beta chains given below trace back to one sample, sequenced in a study of cytotoxic CD8 clonotypes in ibrutinib-treated CLL. Using immunoSEQ multiplex PCR, the repertoire was profiled, and TCRdb retains in-frame clones only, with some absent. In the table there are roughly 51,000 clones, 45% to 55% of which are singletons. Sample: PBMCs, taken after 12 months of ibrutinib treatment. The origin of the receptors is a human donor with chronic lymphocytic leukemia.

This clone has only a few counts. This chain connects TRBV6-1 to TRBJ1-1; D not certain. The CDR3 loop spans 15 amino acids. The germline V gene encodes CDR1 MNHNS and CDR2 SASEGT. V was shortened by 4 bases and J by 1 base, with 13 bases between the two germline ends. CDR3 loop: CASSAWSVGNTEAFF. CDR3 bases: TGTGCCAGCAGTGCTTGGTCGGTCGGGAACACTGAAGCTTTCTTT.

This clone was seen more than once but under ten times. This chain connects TRBV7-9 to TRBJ1-5; D is possibly TRBD1 (5 bases). The CDR3 totals 14 residues. V was clipped by 5 bases and J by 4 bases, with 12 bases between them. Germline values: CDR1 SEHNR, CDR2 FQNEAQ (reference sequence). The CDR3: CASSQAGGNQPQHF. CDR3 bases: TGTGCCAGCAGCCAGGCGGGGGGGAATCAGCCCCAGCATTTT.

V usage is TRBV15 and J usage is TRBJ1-3; a weak D match, TRBD1 (6 bases). The CDR3 is made up of 15 amino acids. Germline CDR1 is LNHNV and CDR2 is YYDKDF (reference sequence). Trimming pared 5 bases from V and 1 base from J, leaving 12 bases between. DNA for the CDR3: TGTGCCACCAGCGTATCAGGGGATTCTGGAAACACCATATATTTT. It specifies CATSVSGDSGNTIYF.

This clone was found a few times. V usage is TRBV7-9 and J usage is TRBJ2-2, with TRBD2 matching 14 bases. Unmatched junction bases numbered 8, after V lost 4 bases and J lost 7 bases. Germline V gene data show CDR1 as SEHNR and CDR2 as FQNEAQ (reference sequence). This CDR3 is 17 amino acids long. The CDR3 coding sequence is TGTGCCAGCAGCTACGAGACTAGCGGGAGGGCCTACGGGGAGCTGTTTTTT. Translating gives CASSYETSGRAYGELFF.